These 8 T cell receptor beta chains originate from one sample sequenced in a study of T cell repertoires in cytomegalovirus infection. TCRdb used MiXCR to reprocess the reads, holding one entry per CDR3 protein. The data show fewer than 350,000 distinct CDR3 sequences, with about 17% seen just once and 12% held by the top ten. The material sequenced was PBMCs. These receptors were taken from a human donor in good health (CMV status not recorded). Some clones in this sample may be carry-over from other donors' samples.

In its sample, this clonotype was seen many times. The chain uses TRBV7-2 and TRBJ2-5; 12 bases line up with TRBD2. Looked up from germline, CDR1 is SGHTA and CDR2 is FQGNSA. V dropped 4 bases and J dropped 3; count of bases not matched to a gene: 9. This CDR3 contains 17 residues. The CDR3 here is CASSYGETSGGKETQYF. The DNA of the CDR3 is TGTGCCAGCAGCTATGGGGAGACTAGCGGGGGTAAAGAGACCCAGTACTTC.

The sample holds many counts of this clonotype. The chain couples TRBV7-9 to TRBJ2-3; TRBD2 matches 9 bases. Trimming cost V 6 bases and J 1 base; bases outside gene matches: 8. This CDR3 is 16 amino acids long. Germline lookup yields CDR1 SEHNR and CDR2 FQNEAQ (reference sequence). DNA for the CDR3: TGTGCCAGCAGTTGGTATAGCGGGGGAGGCACAGATACGCAGTATTTT. This sequence encodes CASSWYSGGGTDTQYF.

This clonotype was recorded many times. The chain combines TRBV28 with TRBJ2-5; 8 nucleotides align to TRBD1. The CDR3 consists of 15 residues. CDR1 MDHEN and CDR2 SYDVKM come from the germline V gene. J was trimmed by 1 base and V by 5 bases; bases with no gene match: 6. The CDR3 DNA is TGTGCCAGCAGTATCCGGACAGGGATCCAAGAGACCCAGTACTTC. Its protein is CASSIRTGIQETQYF.

This clonotype came up a few times. CDR3 DNA: TGTGCCAGCAGTTTGGGGGGGACGGGTAGCCCCGAGCAGTACTTC. This translates into CASSLGGTGSPEQYF. The chain employs TRBV28 and TRBJ2-7; 7 nucleotides agree with TRBD2. V trimming: 3 bases; J trimming: 6 bases; junction bases outside the gene matches: 11. The CDR3 is 15 amino acids. Germline loops: CDR1 MDHEN, CDR2 SYDVKM.

This clonotype was recorded a few times. The chain has TRBV20-1 and TRBJ1-1; 11 nucleotides match TRBD1. CDR1 is DFQATT and CDR2 is SNEGSKA in the germline V gene (reference sequence). After removal of 0 bases from V and 5 bases from J, the junction contained 5 bases not matched to a gene. CDR3 length: 15 amino acids. Here the CDR3 DNA reads TGCAGTGCTAGAGATATAGGGACAGGGGGTACTGAAGCTTTCTTT. It codes for CSARDIGTGGTEAFF.

The chain combines TRBV20-1 with TRBJ2-7, with 10 bases lining up with TRBD1. This CDR3 is built from 14 residues. The V segment lost 5 bases and the J segment 1 base; nucleotides outside the gene matches: 5. In germline, CDR1 is DFQATT, CDR2 SNEGSKA (reference sequence). The CDR3 sequence is CSAEPGQGSYEQYF. The CDR3, as DNA: TGCAGTGCTGAGCCGGGACAGGGGTCCTACGAGCAGTACTTC.

The V gene is TRBV2, the J gene TRBJ1-2; no clear D. This CDR3 is 15 amino acids long. Germline V gene lookup returns CDR1 SNHLY and CDR2 FYNNEI. Trimming removed 2 bases from V and 2 bases from J, with 12 bases in between. CDR3 bases: TGTGCCAGCAGTGAACAATCCACAGCGAACTATGGCTACACCTTC. As protein: CASSEQSTANYGYTF.

The chain couples TRBV10-3 to TRBJ1-4, with 10 bases fitting TRBD1. After removal of 10 bases from V and 6 bases from J, the junction contained 5 bases not matched to a gene. Germline V gene lookup returns CDR1 ENHRY and CDR2 SYGVKD. This CDR3 spans 13 amino acids. The CDR3 spells CATHGTGDEKLFF. In nucleotides, the CDR3 is TGTGCCACCCACGGGACAGGGGATGAAAAACTGTTTTTT.